The present entry profiles one T cell receptor beta chain with its context. Its antigen remains unidentified. The PCR was carried out with 60 Vbeta primers and 13 Jbeta primers. Sequencing used immunoSEQ multiplex PCR; TCRdb keeps in-frame clones, though not all of them. This table holds under 200,000 clones, around 82% found once. This sample stems from a study of cytomegalovirus exposure and HLA in healthy donors. Study-level findings and limits: Previous analysis showed most TCR beta V segments were productive about 90% or about 30% of the time. CMV serostatus was the only immune exposure information that was available. A later analysis linked a missense DCLRE1C variant to TCR beta V- and J-gene trimming.

The CDR3 is 13 residues long. V lost 3 bases to trimming and J lost 4 bases, with 9 bases between them. Germline values: CDR1 SNHLY, CDR2 FYNNEI. The chain is built from TRBV2 and TRBJ1-2; D unresolved. The material sequenced was PBMCs. This TCR was recovered from a man in his sixties in good health and CMV-seronegative. Written as DNA, the CDR3 is TGTGCCAGCAGTGACGCCAGGCGCTATGGCTACACCTTC. This sequence encodes CASSDARRYGYTF.